Each of the 5 T cell receptor beta chains below was sequenced from the same sample in a study of T cells in Graves' hyperthyroidism and ophthalmopathy. Amplification targeted TCR beta CDR3 regions from RNA transcripts. HTBI primers drove first-round RT-PCR of the TCR CDR3. TCRdb re-called the multiplex PCR reads through MiXCR, storing one row per CDR3 protein. The sample comprises fewer than 700,000 distinct CDR3 sequences, 15% to 20% of which are singletons, and less than 4.5% rests with the top ten. Sample: blood. These receptors were taken from a young woman with Graves' hyperthyroidism.

In this sample, this clonotype turned up many times. This sequence joins TRBV27 and TRBJ1-1, with D possibly being TRBD1 (6 bases). The V gene's germline CDR1 is MNHEY and CDR2 SMNVEV (reference sequence). This CDR3 is 15 amino acids long. V was cut by 7 bases and J by 1 base, with 16 bases left in between. The CDR3 DNA is TGTGCCAGCATCAATCCTGGGGGGCCGAACACTGAAGCTTTCTTT. Amino acid sequence: CASINPGGPNTEAFF.

This clonotype showed up just a few times. This CDR3 fails to terminate in the conserved phenylalanine or tryptophan, so it likely reflects a read error. The gene calls are TRBV25-1 and TRBJ2-1; 7 nucleotides agree with TRBD2. V gave up 0 bases and J gave up 6 bases; unmatched junction bases: 2. Germline assignment: CDR1 MGHDK and CDR2 SYGVNS. The CDR3 is made up of 14 amino acids. The CDR3 sequence is CASSEYGGSNEQFL. The CDR3 nucleotides are TGTGCCAGCAGTGAATATGGCGGGAGCAATGAGCAGTTCCTC.

In this sample, this clonotype turned up many times. J is TRBJ2-1 and V is TRBV28; tentative D call: TRBD2 (7 bases). Germline assignment: CDR1 MDHEN and CDR2 SYDVKM. There are 18 residues in the CDR3. Trimming stripped 2 bases from V and 4 bases from J, with 21 bases between. The CDR3 DNA is TGTGCCAGCAGTTTAGGTATAGGAGGGGGGGCAAGGTACAATGAGCAGTTCTTC. Translation gives CASSLGIGGGARYNEQFF.

This clonotype occurred many times. The V and J genes are TRBV15 and TRBJ2-1, with D unresolved. The germline V gene has CDR1 LNHNV and CDR2 YYDKDF (reference sequence). The CDR3 is made up of 11 amino acids. Trimming removed 1 base at V and 6 bases at J, with 1 base between. The CDR3 is CATSRANEQFF. CDR3 nucleotides: TGTGCCACCAGCAGAGCCAATGAGCAGTTCTTC.

V is TRBV27 and J is TRBJ1-3, with TRBD1 as a possible D gene (5 bases). With 7 bases removed from V and 2 bases from J, the gap between germline ends came to 15 bases. CDR3 length equals 15 residues. Per the germline V gene, CDR1 is MNHEY and CDR2 is SMNVEV (reference sequence). The CDR3: CASKADGGTGNTIYF. The DNA for the CDR3 is TGTGCCAGCAAGGCTGACGGGGGAACTGGAAACACCATATATTTT.